A single TCR beta chain is shown here with its context. Its antigen remains unidentified. J gave up 1 base and V 5 bases, and 5 bases lay outside the gene matches. The CDR3 covers 15 residues. Per germline, CDR1 SGHRS and CDR2 YFSETQ. The entry originates in a study of OX40 agonist ivuxolimab in advanced cancers. Background on the study: At just under 85% male, the cohort had a mean age of approximately 60 years, ranging from about 23 to 79.

Findings of the study overall: Among expanded peripheral T cells, antigen specificity went undetermined. It was also the case that some nonresponders had low normalized T-cell clonal expansion.

Collection of blood occurred at baseline, at cycle 4 day 1, and at cycle 7 day 1. Only in-frame clones appear in the TCRdb table, and some are missing; sequencing was by immunoSEQ multiplex PCR. The data hold more than 50,000 clones, with 90% to 95% observed a single time. This chain joins TRBV5-1 and TRBJ2-2, with 7 bases that match TRBD1. The sequencing used CD4+ or CD8+ T cells sorted from blood, collected in a trial of the OX40 agonist ivuxolimab. The sequence derives from an adult with an advanced solid tumor such as melanoma, head and neck, liver or kidney cancer. The CDR3 is CASRGGQVNTGELFF. In DNA, the CDR3 is TGCGCCAGCAGGGGTGGACAGGTGAACACCGGGGAGCTGTTTTTT.